This T cell receptor beta chain is from a study of blood T cell repertoires in COVID-19. Turning to the study itself: Material from acute and convalescent COVID-19 was sourced from the United States, Italy and Spain. From T cells, B-cell-depleted T cells, or PBMCs came the material, which was cDNA or gDNA.

Source study methods: The authors estimated nucleated cell counts from reference gene primer amplification. Sequenced by immunoSEQ multiplex PCR; TCRdb stores in-frame clones only, minus some. The DNA gave D and trimming, while V, J and clone size come from that table. The top ten clones hold around 8.8% of a sample with approximately 250,000 clones, approximately 86% of them seen once. The receptor was derived from a man aged 40-50 years with active or convalescent COVID-19. Material for sequencing was peripheral blood.

DNA for the CDR3: TGTGCCAGCAGCCCGGGAGGGTCCGACGAGCAGTACTTC. It encodes CASSPGGSDEQYF. The chain couples TRBV11-3 to TRBJ2-7, with TRBD2 matching 8 bases. The germline gives CDR1 SGHNT, CDR2 YENEEA. The J segment lost 5 bases and the V segment lost 5 bases, leaving 5 bases of the junction unmatched. This CDR3 comprises 13 residues.